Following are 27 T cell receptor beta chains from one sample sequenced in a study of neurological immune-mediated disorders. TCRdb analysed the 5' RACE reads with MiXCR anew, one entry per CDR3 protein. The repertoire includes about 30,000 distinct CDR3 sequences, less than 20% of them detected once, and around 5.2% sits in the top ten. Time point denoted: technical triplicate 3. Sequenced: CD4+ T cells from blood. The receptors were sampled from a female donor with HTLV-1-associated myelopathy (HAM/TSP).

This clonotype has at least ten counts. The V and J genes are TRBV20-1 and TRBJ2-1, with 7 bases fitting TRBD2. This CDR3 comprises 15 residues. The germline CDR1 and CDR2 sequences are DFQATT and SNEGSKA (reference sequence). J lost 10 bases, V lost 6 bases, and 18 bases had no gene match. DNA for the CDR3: TGCAGTGCCAAACAGACTAGCTTCCTGATCAAGGAGCAGTTCTTC. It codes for CSAKQTSFLIKEQFF.

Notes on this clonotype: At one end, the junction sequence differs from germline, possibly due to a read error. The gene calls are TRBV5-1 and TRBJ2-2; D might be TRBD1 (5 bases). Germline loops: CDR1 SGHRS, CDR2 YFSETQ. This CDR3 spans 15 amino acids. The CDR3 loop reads CASSPPLRGTVELFF. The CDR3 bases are TGCGCCAGCAGCCCGCCGCTTAGGGGCACCGTGGAGCTGTTTTTT.

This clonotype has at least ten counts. This chain's CDR3 is CASSVGAGSWTYEQYF. DNA for the CDR3: TGTGCCAGCAGCGTAGGGGCGGGAAGTTGGACCTACGAGCAGTACTTC. V and J are TRBV9 and TRBJ2-7, with D possibly matching TRBD2 (6 bases). The CDR3 consists of 16 residues. With 0 bases removed from V and 2 bases from J, the gap between germline ends came to 15 bases. Germline loops: CDR1 SGDLS, CDR2 YYNGEE. The entire variable domain, with the rest obtained from reference TRBV9 and TRBJ2-7, is as follows: DSGVTQTPKHLITATGQRVTLRCSPRSGDLSVYWYQQSLDQGLQFLIQYYNGEERAKGNILERFSAQQFPDLHSELNLSSLELGDSALYFCASSVGAGSWTYEQYFGPGTRLTVT.

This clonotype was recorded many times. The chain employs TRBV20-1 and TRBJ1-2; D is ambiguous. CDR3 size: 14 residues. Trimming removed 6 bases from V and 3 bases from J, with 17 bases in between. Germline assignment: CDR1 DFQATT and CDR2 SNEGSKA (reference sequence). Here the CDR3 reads CSAPDTERHYGYTF. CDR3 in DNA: TGCAGTGCCCCCGACACGGAAAGGCACTATGGCTACACCTTC.

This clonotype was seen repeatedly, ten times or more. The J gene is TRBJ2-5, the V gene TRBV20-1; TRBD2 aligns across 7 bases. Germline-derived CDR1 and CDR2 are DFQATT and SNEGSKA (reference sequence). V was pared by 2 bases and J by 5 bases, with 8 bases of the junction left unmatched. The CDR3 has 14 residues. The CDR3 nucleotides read TGCAGTGCTAGACTAGCGGTCGGTAGGGAGACCCAGTACTTC. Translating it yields CSARLAVGRETQYF.

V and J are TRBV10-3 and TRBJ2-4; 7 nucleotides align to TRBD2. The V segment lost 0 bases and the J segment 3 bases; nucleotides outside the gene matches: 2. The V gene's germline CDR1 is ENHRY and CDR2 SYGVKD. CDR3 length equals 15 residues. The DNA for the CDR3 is TGTGCCATCAGTGAGTCCCGGGACTACAAAAACATTCAGTACTTC. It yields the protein CAISESRDYKNIQYF.

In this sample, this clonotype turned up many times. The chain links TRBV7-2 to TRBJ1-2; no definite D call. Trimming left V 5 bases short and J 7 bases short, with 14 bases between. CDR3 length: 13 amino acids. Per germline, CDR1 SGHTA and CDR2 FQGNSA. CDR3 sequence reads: CASSPTDLVGYTF. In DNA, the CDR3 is TGTGCCAGCAGCCCGACCGACCTTGTTGGCTACACCTTC.

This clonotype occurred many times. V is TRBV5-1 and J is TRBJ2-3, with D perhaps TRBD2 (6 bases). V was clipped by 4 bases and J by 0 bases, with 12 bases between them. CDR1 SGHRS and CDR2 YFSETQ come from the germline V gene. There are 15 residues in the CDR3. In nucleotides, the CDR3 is TGCGCCAGCAGCCGAACTGCGGGGAGCACAGATACGCAGTATTTT. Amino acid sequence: CASSRTAGSTDTQYF.

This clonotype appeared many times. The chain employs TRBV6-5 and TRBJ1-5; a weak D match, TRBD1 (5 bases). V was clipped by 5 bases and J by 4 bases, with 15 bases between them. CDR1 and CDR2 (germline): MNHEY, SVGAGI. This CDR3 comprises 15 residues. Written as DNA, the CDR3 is TGTGCCAGCAGTCAGGGAGTACCCCTAAATCAGCCCCAGCATTTT. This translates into CASSQGVPLNQPQHF.

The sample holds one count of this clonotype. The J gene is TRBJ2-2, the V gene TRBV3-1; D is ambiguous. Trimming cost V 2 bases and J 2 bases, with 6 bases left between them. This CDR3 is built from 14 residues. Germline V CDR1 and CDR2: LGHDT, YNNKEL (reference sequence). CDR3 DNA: TGTGCCAGCAGCCAAAACCCAAACACCGGGGAGCTGTTTTTT. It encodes CASSQNPNTGELFF.

The CDR3 bases are TGCGCCAGCAGCTTGGTCTTACCGGGGGCCTTCAATGAGCAGTTCTTC. This encodes CASSLVLPGAFNEQFF. The chain combines TRBV5-1 with TRBJ2-1; D tentatively reads TRBD1 or TRBD2 (6 bases each). CDR1 and CDR2 from the germline V gene are SGHRS and YFSETQ. The germline V and J ends were trimmed by 0 bases and 6 bases, with 16 bases remaining between them. The CDR3 consists of 16 residues.

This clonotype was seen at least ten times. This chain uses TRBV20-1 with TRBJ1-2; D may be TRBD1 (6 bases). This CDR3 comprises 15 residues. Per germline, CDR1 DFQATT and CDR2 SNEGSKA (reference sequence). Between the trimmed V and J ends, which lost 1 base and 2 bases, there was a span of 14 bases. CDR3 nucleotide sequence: TGCAGTGCTAGAGTTCCCCGGGGGCGGAACTATGGCTACACCTTC. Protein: CSARVPRGRNYGYTF.

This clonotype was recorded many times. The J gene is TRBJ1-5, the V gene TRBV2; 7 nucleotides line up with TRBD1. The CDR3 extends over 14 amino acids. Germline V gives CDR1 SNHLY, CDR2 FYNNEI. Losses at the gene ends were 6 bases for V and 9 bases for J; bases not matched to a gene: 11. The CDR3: CASSENRGSAPQHF. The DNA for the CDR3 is TGTGCCAGCAGCGAGAACAGGGGATCGGCGCCCCAGCATTTT.

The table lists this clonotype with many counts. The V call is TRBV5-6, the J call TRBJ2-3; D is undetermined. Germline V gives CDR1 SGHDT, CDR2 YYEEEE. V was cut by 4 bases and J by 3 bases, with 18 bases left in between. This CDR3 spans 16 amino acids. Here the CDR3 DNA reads TGTGCCAGCAGCCTCAATCTAGGGATCCAAACAGATACGCAGTATTTT. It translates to CASSLNLGIQTDTQYF.

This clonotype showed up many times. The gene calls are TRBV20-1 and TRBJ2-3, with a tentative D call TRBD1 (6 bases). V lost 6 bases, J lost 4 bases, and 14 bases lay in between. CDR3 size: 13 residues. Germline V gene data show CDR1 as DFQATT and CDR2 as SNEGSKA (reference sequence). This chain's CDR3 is CSASTGYADTQYF. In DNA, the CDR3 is TGCAGTGCCTCGACAGGATATGCAGATACGCAGTATTTT.

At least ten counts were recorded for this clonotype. The CDR3 is CSARVIGGNTGELFF. The DNA of the CDR3 is TGCAGTGCTAGAGTGATTGGCGGGAACACCGGGGAGCTGTTTTTT. J is TRBJ2-2 and V is TRBV20-1; D remains unclear. The CDR3 is 15 residues long. V was cut by 1 base and J by 1 base, with 10 bases left in between. Germline lookup yields CDR1 DFQATT and CDR2 SNEGSKA (reference sequence).

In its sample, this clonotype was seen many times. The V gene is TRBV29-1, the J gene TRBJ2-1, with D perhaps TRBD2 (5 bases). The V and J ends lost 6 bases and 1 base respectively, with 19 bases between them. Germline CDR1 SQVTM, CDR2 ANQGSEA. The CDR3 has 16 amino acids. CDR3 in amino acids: CSVNKLASFSYNEQFF. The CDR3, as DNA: TGCAGCGTCAACAAACTCGCTAGCTTTTCCTACAATGAGCAGTTCTTC.

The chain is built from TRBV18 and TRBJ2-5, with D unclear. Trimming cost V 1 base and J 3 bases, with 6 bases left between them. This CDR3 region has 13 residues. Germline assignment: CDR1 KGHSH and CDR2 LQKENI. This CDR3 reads CASSPRVEETQYF. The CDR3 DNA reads TGTGCCAGCTCACCACGGGTAGAAGAGACCCAGTACTTC.

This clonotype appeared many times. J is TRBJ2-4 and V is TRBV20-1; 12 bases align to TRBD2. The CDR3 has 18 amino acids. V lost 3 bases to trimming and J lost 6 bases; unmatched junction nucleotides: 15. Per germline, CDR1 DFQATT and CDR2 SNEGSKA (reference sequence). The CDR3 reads CSARGTSGGSVQGNIQYF. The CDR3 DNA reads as TGCAGTGCTAGGGGTACTAGCGGGGGGTCGGTACAAGGAAACATTCAGTACTTC.

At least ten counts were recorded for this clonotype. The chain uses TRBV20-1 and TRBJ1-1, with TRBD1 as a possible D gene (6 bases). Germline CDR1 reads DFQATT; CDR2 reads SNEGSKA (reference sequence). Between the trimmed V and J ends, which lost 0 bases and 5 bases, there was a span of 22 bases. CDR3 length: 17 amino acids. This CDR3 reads CSARDPRRGGAGTEAFF. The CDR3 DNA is TGCAGTGCTAGAGATCCTAGGAGGGGGGGGGCAGGTACTGAAGCTTTCTTT.

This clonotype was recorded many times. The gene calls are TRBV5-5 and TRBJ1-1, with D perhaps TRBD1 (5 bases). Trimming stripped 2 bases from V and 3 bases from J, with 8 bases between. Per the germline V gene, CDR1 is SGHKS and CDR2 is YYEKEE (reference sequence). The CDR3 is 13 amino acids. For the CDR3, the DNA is TGTGCCAGCAGCTTTACGGGGGACACTGAAGCTTTCTTT. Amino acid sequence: CASSFTGDTEAFF.

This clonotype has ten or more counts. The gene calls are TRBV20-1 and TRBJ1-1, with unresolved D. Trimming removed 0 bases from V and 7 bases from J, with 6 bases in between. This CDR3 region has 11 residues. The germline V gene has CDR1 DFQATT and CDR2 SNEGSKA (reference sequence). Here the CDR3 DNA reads TGCAGTGCTAGAGAGTCGGGTGAAGCTTTCTTT. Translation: CSARESGEAFF.

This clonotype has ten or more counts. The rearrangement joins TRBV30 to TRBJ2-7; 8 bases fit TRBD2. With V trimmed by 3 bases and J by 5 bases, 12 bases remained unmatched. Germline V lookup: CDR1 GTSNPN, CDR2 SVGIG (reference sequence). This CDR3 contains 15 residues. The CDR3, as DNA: TGTGCCTGGAGCACCGGGGGGGGCGGCACGAACGAGCAGTACTTC. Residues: CAWSTGGGGTNEQYF.

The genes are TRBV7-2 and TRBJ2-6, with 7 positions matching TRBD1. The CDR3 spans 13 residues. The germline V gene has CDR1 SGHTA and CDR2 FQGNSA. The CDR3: CSIDRAVANVLTF. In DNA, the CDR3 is TGTTCCATAGACAGGGCTGTGGCCAACGTCCTGACTTTC.

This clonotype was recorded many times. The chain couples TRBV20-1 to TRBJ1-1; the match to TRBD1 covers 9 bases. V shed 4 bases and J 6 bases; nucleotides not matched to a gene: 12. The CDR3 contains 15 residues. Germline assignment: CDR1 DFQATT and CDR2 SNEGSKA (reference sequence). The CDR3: CSATPTQGAGAEAFF. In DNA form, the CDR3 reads TGCAGTGCTACCCCTACACAGGGGGCTGGCGCTGAAGCTTTCTTT.

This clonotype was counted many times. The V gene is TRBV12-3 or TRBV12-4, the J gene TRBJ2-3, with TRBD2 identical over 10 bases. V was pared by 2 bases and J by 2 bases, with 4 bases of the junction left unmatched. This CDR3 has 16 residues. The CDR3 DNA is TGTGCCAGCAGTTTATATCTAGCGGGAGTCACAGATACGCAGTATTTT. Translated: CASSLYLAGVTDTQYF.

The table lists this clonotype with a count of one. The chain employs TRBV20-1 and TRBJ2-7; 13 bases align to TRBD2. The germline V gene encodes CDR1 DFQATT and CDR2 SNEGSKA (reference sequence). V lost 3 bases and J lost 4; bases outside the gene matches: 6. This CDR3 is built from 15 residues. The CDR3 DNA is TGCAGTGCTAGGCCGGGACTAGCGGGACCTTACGAGCAGTACTTC. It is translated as CSARPGLAGPYEQYF.